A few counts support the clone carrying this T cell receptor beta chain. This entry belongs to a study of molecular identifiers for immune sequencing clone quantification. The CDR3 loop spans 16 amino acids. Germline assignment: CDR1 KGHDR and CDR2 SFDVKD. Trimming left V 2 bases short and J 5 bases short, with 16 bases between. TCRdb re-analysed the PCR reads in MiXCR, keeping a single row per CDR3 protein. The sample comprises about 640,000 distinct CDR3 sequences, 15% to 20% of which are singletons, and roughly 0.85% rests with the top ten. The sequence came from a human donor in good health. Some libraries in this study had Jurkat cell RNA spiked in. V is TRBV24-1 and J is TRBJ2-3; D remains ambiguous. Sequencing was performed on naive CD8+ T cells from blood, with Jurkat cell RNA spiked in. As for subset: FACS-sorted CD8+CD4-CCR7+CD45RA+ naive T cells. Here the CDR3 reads CATSDSGLAWEDTQYF. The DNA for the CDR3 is TGTGCCACCAGTGATTCGGGTCTGGCGTGGGAAGATACGCAGTATTTT.